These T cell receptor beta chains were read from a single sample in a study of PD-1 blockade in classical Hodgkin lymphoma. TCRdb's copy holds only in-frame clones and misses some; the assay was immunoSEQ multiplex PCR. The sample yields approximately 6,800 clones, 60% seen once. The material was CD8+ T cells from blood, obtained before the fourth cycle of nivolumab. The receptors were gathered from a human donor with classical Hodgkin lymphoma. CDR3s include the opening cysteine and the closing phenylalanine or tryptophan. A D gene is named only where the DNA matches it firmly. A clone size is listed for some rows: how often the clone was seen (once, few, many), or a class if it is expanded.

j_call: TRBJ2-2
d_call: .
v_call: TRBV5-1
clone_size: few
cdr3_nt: TGCGCCAGCAGCTTGGTGGACACCGGGGAGCTGTTTTTT
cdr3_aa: CASSLVDTGELFF

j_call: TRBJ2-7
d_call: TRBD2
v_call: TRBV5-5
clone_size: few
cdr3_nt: TGTGCCAGCAGCTTGTTTCCCCTAGCGGAACACCTAGTCTACGAGCAGTACTTC
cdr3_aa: CASSLFPLAEHLVYEQYF

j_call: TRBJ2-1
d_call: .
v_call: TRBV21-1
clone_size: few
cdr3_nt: TGTGCCAGCAGTAGTTACGGGGGGAGTTTTGATGAGCAGTTCTTC
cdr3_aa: CASSSYGGSFDEQFF

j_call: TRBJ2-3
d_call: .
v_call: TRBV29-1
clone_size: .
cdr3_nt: TGCAGCGGCGGGGCGTCCTGGGGAAACACAGATACGCAGTATTTT
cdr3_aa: CSGGASWGNTDTQYF

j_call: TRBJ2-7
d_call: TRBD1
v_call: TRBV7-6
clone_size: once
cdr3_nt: TGTGCCAGCAGCTTAGATGGTGGGACAGGACTCTACGAGCAGTACTTC
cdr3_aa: CASSLDGGTGLYEQYF

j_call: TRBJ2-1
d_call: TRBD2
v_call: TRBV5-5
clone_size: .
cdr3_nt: TGTGCCAGCAGCCCCTCTAGCGGGAGGGGCAATGAGCAGTTCTTC
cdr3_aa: CASSPSSGRGNEQFF

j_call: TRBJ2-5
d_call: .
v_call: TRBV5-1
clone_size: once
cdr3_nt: TGCGCCAGCAGACGAGATGGTCTCCAGGAGACCCAGTACTTC
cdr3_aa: CASRRDGLQETQYF

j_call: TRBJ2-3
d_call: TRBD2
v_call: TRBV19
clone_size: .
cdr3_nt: TGTGCCAGTAGCGGGAGGAGCAGAACAGATACGCAGTATTTT
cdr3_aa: CASSGRSRTDTQYF

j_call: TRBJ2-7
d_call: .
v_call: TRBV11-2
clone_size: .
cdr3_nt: TGTGCCAGCAGCAGAAACTACGAGCAGTACTTC
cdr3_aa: CASSRNYEQYF

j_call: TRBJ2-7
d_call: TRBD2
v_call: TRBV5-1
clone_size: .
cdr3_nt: TGCGCCAGCAGCTTATCACTAGCGGGGAGCTCCTACGAGCAGTACTTC
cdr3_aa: CASSLSLAGSSYEQYF

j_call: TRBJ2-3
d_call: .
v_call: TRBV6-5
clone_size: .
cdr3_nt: TGTGCCAGCAGTTACGTCTATTTCTCTAGCACAGATACGCAGTATTTT
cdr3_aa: CASSYVYFSSTDTQYF

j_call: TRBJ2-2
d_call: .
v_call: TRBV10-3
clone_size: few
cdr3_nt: TGTGCCGCCACCGACAGATCCACCGGGGAGCTGTTTTTT
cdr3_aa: CAATDRSTGELFF

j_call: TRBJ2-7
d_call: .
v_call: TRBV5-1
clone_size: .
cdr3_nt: TGCGCCAGCAGCTTGTACGATTACGAGCAGTACTTC
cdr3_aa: CASSLYDYEQYF

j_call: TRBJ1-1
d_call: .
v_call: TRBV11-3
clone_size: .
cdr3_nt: TGTGCCAGCAGCTTGGGGGGATCGAACACTGAAGCTTTCTTT
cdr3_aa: CASSLGGSNTEAFF

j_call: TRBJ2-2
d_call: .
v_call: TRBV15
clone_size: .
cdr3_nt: TGTGCCACCAGCAGATCCCGGGACACCGGGGAGCTGTTTTTT
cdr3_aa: CATSRSRDTGELFF

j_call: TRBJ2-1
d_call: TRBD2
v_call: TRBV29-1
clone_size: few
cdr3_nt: TGCAGCGACTGGACTAGCGGGAGGGCCGGGGACAATGAGCAGTTCTTC
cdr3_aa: CSDWTSGRAGDNEQFF

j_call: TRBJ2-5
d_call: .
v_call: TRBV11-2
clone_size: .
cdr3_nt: TGTGCCAGCAGCTTAGGGCCCGGGGCAGGGGAGCAGTACTTC
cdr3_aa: CASSLGPGAGEQYF

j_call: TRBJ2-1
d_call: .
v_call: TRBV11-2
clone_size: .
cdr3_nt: TGTGCCAGCAGCGGCAGGCAGGGCCATGAGCAGTTCTTC
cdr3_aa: CASSGRQGHEQFF

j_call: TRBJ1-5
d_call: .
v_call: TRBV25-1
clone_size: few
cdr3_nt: TGTGCCAGGAGGACAGTGATTAGCAATCAGCCCCAGCATTTT
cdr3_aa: CARRTVISNQPQHF

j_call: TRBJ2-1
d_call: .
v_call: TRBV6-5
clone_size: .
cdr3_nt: TGTGCCAGCATTAGGGGGAATGAGCAGTTCTTC
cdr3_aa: CASIRGNEQFF

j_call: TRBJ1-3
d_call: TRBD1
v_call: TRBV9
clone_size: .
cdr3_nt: TGTGCCAGCAGCGTAGGGGGGACAGGGGGTTACTCTGGAAACACCATATATTTT
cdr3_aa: CASSVGGTGGYSGNTIYF

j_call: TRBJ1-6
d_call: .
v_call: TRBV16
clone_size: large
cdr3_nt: TGTGCCAGCAGCCAACTCACAGATTACTCACCCCTCCACTTT
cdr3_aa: CASSQLTDYSPLHF

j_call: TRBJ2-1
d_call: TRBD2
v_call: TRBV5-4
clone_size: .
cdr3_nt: TGTGCCAGCAGCTTATGGACTAGCAATGAGCAGTTCTTC
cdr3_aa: CASSLWTSNEQFF

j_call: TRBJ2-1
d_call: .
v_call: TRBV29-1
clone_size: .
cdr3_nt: TGCAGCGTTGACATTGCGGCATGGGAGCAGTTCTTC
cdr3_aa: CSVDIAAWEQFF

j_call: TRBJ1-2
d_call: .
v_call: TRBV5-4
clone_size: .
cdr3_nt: TGTGCCAGCAGCTTGGGACAGGCCTCTGGCTACACCTTC
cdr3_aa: CASSLGQASGYTF

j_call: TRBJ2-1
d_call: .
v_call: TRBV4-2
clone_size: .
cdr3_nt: TGTGCCAGCGGGACGGCCGAGCAGTTCTTC
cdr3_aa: CASGTAEQFF

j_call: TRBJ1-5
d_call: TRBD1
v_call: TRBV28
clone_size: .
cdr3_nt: TGTGCCACCGAGGACAGGGTCAATCAGCCCCAGCATTTT
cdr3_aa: CATEDRVNQPQHF

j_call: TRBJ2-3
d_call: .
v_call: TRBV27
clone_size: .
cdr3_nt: TGTGCCAGCAGTTCCATCGTTGAGCCCGGAGATACGCAGTATTTT
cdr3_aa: CASSSIVEPGDTQYF

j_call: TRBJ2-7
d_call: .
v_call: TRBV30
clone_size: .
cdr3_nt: TGTGCCTGGAGTGAAGGGGGGCGGACCTACGAGCAGTACTTC
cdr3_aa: CAWSEGGRTYEQYF

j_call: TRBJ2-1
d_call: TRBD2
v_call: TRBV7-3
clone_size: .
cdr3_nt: TGTGCCAGCAGCCATGGACTAGCGGGAATAAATGAGCAGTTCTTC
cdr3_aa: CASSHGLAGINEQFF

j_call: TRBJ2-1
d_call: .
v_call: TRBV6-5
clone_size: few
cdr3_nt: TGTGCCAGCAGTTCTATAAGGACTACCAACAATGAGCAGTTCTTC
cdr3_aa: CASSSIRTTNNEQFF

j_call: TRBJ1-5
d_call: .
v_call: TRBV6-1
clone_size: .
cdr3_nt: TGTGCCAGCAGTGAATTTATCGGGCGGACGTATAGCAATCAGCCCCAGCATTTT
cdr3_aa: CASSEFIGRTYSNQPQHF

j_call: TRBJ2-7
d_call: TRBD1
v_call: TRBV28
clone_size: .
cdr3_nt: TGTGCCAGCGGAAACCTGCAGGGGGACGAGCAGTACTTC
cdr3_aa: CASGNLQGDEQYF

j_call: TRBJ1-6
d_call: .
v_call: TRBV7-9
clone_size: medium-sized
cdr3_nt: TGTGCCAGCACCCGGTGGCACTCACCCCTCCACTTT
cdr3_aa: CASTRWHSPLHF

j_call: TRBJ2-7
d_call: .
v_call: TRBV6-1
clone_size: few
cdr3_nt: TGTGCCAGCAGTGAACTGGGGGGCTCCTACGAGCAGTACTTC
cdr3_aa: CASSELGGSYEQYF

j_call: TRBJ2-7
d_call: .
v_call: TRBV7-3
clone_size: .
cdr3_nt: TGTGCCAGCTCAGAGGACATCGGTTCGTACGAGCAGTACTTC
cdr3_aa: CASSEDIGSYEQYF

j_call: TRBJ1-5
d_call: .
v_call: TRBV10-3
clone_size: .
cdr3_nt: TGTGCCATCAGTGACATAGGGGACAATCAGCCCCAGCATTTT
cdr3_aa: CAISDIGDNQPQHF

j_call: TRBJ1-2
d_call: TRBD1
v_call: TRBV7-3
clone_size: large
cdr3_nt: TGTGCCAGCAGCCCTTCCGGGACAGGGCTCTATGGCTACACCTTC
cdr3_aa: CASSPSGTGLYGYTF

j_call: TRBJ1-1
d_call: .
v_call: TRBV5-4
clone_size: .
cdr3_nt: TGTGCCAGCAGACGTCCCCTGACAGGCCTAGGGTACACTGAAGCTTTCTTT
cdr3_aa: CASRRPLTGLGYTEAFF

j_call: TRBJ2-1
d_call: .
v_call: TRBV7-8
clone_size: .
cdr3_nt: TGTGCCAGCAGCTGGGTGGGGGGGGCTTACAATGAGCAGTTCTTC
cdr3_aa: CASSWVGGAYNEQFF

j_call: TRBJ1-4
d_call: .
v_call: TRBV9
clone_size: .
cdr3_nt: TGTGCCAGCAGCGCGAAGGGGTGGACTAATGAAAAACTGTTTTTT
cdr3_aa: CASSAKGWTNEKLFF

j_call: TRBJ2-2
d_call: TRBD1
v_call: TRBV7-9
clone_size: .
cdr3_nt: TGTGCCAGCAGCTTAGTGTCGACAGGGGTTGACGGGGAGCTGTTTTTT
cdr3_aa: CASSLVSTGVDGELFF

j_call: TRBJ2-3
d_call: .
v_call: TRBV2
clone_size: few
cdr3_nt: TGTGCCAGCAGTGAAATAGGGCGGGATTCGCAGTATTTT
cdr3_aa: CASSEIGRDSQYF

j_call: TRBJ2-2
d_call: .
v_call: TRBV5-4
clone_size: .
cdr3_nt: TGTGCCAGCAGTCCCAGGGTCGGGGAGCTGTTTTTT
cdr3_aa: CASSPRVGELFF

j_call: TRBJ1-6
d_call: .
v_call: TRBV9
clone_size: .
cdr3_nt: TGTGCCAGCAGCGTAGGGGGGGATTCACCCCTCCACTTT
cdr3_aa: CASSVGGDSPLHF